This T cell receptor beta chain comes out of a study of cytomegalovirus exposure and HLA in healthy donors (dated by TCRdb to about 2017). Regarding the research as a whole: According to a later analysis, the roughly 120 validation repertoires were produced on the same platform as the 666 repertoires of the first cohort. The study aimed to test whether signatures of past pathogen exposure could be identified by cataloging public T cell receptors. Along with the approximately 650-subject first cohort, a separate validation cohort of around 120 different subjects was used. The study combined high-throughput TCR immunosequencing, statistical association of individual TCRs with disease status, and machine learning to predict cytomegalovirus infection status.

General conclusions and limits of the study: It was suggested by the authors that the approach could potentially be generalized to other disease states and immunological phenotypes. Across donors, most TCR sequences were observed very rarely, whereas some public TCRs were present in many individuals. In a later analysis, TCRs clustered in the first cohort were found to also tend to co-occur in the roughly 120 validation repertoires, with 90% to 95% of cluster scores above 0. The validation cohort had no HLA typing available for a later analysis, so co-occurrence within that cohort was assessed over all 120 or so repertoires. The classifier was reported to diagnose cytomegalovirus status with high specificity and sensitivity in both the original and validation cohorts. A few of the identified cytomegalovirus-associated TCR beta chains were confirmed in vitro to be specific for cytomegalovirus antigens. The study gave a list of more than 150 TCR beta chains associated with cytomegalovirus.

As encoded in the germline V gene (reference sequence), CDR1 is SSHAT while CDR2 is FNYEAQ. The CDR3 runs 14 amino acids, cysteine and phenylalanine included. Solely the CDR3 DNA is kept, with 42 bases framed from the first base. For this chain, trimming is 5 bases at the V end and 5 bases at the J end, and the number of junction bases without a gene match is 6. The library was obtained by the immunoSEQ multiplex PCR assay. Per the original workflow: A statistical classification framework was developed to diagnose cytomegalovirus status using the catalog of TCR beta chain sequences. TCRdb obtained this table from immuneACCESS and retained in-frame rearrangements with V and J assigned. These tables miss some clones; where compared with another copy, unresolved V genes account for less than half of the shortfall, and the remainder is unexplained. Clonal size and the V and J genes are those of that table, whereas D and trimming came from the DNA. The sample records 200,000 to 300,000 clones, more than 75% of which are singletons. Of the sample, roughly 1.2% is held by the ten largest clones.

Separate from the roughly 700-subject first cohort, the validation cohort of over 90 subjects was the group to which the donors belonged. Notes on this clone: The antigen this receptor binds is unknown. No much larger clone is present one base from it, and per-base qualities are unavailable.

The rearrangement joined TRBV7-7 to TRBJ2-5; 9 bases in the middle match TRBD1. This sequence originates from a woman aged 30 to 39 in good health and CMV-seropositive. Sequencing was performed on PBMCs. The DNA sequence reads TGTGCCAGCAGCCCCGGGACAGGGCCGGAGACCCAGTACTTC. Its protein is CASSPGTGPETQYF.